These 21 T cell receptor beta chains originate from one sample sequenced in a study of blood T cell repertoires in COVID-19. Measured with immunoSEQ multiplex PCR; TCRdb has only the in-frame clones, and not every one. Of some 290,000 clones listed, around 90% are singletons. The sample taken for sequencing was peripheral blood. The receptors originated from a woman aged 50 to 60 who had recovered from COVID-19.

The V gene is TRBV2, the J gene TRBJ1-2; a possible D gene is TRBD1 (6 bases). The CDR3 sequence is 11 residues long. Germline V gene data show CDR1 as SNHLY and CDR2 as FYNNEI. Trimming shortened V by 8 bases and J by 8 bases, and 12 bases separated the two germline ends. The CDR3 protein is CASDAGVGYTF. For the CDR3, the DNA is TGTGCCAGCGATGCAGGGGTCGGCTACACCTTC.

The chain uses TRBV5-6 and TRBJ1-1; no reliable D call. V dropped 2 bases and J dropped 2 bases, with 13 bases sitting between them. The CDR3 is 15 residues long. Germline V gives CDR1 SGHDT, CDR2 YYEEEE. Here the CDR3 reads CASSLRATQNTEAFF. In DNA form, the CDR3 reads TGTGCCAGCAGCTTAAGAGCTACTCAAAACACTGAAGCTTTCTTT.

The CDR3 bases are TGTGCCAGAGCGGATTCGAAGTTTTGGACCAAACCGTGGGAGACCCAGTACTTC. Amino acids: CARADSKFWTKPWETQYF. This chain links TRBV21-1 with TRBJ2-5; TRBD2 reflects the table's D call only, with no check against the DNA. TRBV21-1 is recorded as a pseudogene. CDR3 length: 18 residues.

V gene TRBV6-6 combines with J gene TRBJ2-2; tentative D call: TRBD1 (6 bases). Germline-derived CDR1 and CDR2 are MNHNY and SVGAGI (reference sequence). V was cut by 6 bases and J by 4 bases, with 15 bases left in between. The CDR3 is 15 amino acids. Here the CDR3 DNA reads TGTGCCAGCAGCTCCCCAGGGGATGGCACCGGGGAGCTGTTTTTT. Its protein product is CASSSPGDGTGELFF.

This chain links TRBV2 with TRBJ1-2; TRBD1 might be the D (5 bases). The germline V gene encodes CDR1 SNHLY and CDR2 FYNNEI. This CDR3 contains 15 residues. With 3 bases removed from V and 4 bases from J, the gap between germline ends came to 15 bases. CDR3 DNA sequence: TGTGCCAGCAGTGATGGAGCAGGGCACACCTATGGCTACACCTTC. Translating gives CASSDGAGHTYGYTF.

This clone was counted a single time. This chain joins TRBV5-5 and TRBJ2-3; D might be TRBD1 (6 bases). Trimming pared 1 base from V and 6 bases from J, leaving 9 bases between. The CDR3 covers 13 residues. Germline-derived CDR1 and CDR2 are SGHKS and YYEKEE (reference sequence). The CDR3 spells CASSLQGRDTQYF. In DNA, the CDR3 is TGTGCCAGCAGCTTGCAGGGGCGTGATACGCAGTATTTT. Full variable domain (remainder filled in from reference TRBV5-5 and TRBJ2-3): DAGVTQSPTHLIKTRGQQVTLRCSPISGHKSVSWYQQVLGQGPQFIFQYYEKEERGRGNFPDRFSARQFPNYSSELNVNALLLGDSALYLCASSLQGRDTQYFGPGTRLTVL.

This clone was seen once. The CDR3 DNA reads TGTGCCAGCAGCCGGGACAGGGACGAGCAGTACTTC. This sequence encodes CASSRDRDEQYF. The V and J genes are TRBV11-2 and TRBJ2-7; 9 bases agree with TRBD1. The germline V gene has CDR1 SGHAT and CDR2 FQNNGV. The CDR3 has 12 amino acids. Trimming cost V 5 bases and J 5 bases; bases outside gene matches: 1. Variable domain in full (rest from reference TRBV11-2 and TRBJ2-7): EAGVAQSPRYKIIEKRQSVAFWCNPISGHATLYWYQQILGQGPKLLIQFQNNGVVDDSQLPKDRFSAERLKGVDSTLKIQPAKLEDSAVYLCASSRDRDEQYFGPGTRLTVT.

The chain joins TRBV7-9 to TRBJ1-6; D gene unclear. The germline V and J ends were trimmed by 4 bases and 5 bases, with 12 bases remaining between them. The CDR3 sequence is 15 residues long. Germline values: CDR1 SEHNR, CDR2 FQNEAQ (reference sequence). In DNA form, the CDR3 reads TGTGCCAGCAGCTCCTTTCACCTAAATAATTCACCCCTCCACTTT. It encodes CASSSFHLNNSPLHF.

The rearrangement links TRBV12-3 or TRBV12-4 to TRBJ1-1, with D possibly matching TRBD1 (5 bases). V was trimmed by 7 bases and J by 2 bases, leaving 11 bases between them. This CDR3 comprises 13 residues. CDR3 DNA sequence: TGTGCCAGCAATACGGGGGGAAACACTGAAGCTTTCTTT. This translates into CASNTGGNTEAFF.

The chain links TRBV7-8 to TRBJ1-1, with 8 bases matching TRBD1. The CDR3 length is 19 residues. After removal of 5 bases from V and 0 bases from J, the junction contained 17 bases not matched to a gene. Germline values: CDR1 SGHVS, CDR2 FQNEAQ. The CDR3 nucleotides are TGTGCCAGCAGCCTTTTTACAATCGGGACAGGCGACATGAACACTGAAGCTTTCTTT. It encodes CASSLFTIGTGDMNTEAFF. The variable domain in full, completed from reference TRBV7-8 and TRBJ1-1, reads GAGVSQSPRYKVAKRGQDVALRCDPISGHVSLFWYQQALGQGPEFLTYFQNEAQLDKSGLPSDRFFAERPEGSVSTLKIQRTQQEDSAVYLCASSLFTIGTGDMNTEAFFGQGTRLTVV.

CDR3: CASSLAGGGYYEQYF. The CDR3 nucleotides are TGTGCCAGCAGCTTGGCCGGAGGAGGTTACTACGAGCAGTACTTC. The genes are TRBV5-4 and TRBJ2-7; D might be TRBD2 (5 bases). Germline V gives CDR1 SGHNT, CDR2 YYREEE (reference sequence). The length of the CDR3 is 15 residues. Trimming left V 0 bases short and J 3 bases short, with 13 bases between.

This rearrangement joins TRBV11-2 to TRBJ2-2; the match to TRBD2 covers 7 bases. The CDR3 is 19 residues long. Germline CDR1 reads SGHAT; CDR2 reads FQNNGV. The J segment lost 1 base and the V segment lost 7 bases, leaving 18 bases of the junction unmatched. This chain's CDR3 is CASTPWGSGIWGNTGELFF. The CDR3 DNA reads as TGTGCCAGCACCCCTTGGGGGAGCGGGATTTGGGGGAACACCGGGGAGCTGTTTTTT.

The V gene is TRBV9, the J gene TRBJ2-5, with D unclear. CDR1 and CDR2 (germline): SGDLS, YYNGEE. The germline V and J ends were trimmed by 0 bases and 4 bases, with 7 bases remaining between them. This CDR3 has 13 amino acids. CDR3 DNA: TGTGCCAGCAGCGTAGGATCGGGAGAGACCCAGTACTTC. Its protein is CASSVGSGETQYF.

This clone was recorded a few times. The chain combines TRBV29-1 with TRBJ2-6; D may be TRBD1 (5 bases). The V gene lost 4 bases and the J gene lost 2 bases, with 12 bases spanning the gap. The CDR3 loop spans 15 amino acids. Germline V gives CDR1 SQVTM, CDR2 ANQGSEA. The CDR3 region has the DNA TGCAGCGTTGTTCAGTCAGGGCCTGGGGCCAACGTCCTGACTTTC. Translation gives CSVVQSGPGANVLTF.

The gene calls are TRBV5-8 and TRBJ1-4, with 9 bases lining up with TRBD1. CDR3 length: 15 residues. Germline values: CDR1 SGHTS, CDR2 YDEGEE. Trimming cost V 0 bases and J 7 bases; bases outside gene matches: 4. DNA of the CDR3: TGTGCCAGCAGCTTGGGGACAGGGGAGGCTGAAAAACTGTTTTTT. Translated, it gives CASSLGTGEAEKLFF.

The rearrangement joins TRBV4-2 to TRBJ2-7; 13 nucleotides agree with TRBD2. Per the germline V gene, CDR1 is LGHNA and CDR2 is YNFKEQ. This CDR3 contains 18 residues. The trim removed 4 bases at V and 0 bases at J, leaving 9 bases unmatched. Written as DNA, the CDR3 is TGTGCCAGCAGCCCGCCGGGACTAGCGGGGATTCCCTCCTACGAGCAGTACTTC. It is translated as CASSPPGLAGIPSYEQYF.

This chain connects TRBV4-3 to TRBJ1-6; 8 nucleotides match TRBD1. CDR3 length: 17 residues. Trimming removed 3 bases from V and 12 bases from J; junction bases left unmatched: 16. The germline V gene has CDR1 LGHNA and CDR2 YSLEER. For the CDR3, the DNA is TGCGCCAGCAGCCATGGATTAACCGGGACAGGCCTTGAACCCCTCCACTTT. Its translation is CASSHGLTGTGLEPLHF.

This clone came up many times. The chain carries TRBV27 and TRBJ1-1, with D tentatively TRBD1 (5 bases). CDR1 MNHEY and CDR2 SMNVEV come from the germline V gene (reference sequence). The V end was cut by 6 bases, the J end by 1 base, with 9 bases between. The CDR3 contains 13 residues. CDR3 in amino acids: CASSPGWNTEAFF. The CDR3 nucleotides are TGTGCCAGCAGCCCAGGGTGGAACACTGAAGCTTTCTTT.

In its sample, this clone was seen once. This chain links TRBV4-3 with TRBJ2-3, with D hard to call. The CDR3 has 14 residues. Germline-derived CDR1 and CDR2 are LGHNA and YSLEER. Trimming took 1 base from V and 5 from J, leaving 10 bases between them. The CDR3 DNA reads TGCGCCAGCAGCCAAGTAACGAGTTTAGATACGCAGTATTTT. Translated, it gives CASSQVTSLDTQYF.

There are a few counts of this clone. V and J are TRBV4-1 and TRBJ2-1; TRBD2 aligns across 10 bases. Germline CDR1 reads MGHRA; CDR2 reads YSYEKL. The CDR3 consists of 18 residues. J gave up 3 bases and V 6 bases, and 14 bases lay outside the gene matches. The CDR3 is CASRPLAGRNKDYNEQFF. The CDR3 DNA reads TGCGCCAGCAGGCCACTAGCGGGACGAAATAAGGACTACAATGAGCAGTTCTTC.

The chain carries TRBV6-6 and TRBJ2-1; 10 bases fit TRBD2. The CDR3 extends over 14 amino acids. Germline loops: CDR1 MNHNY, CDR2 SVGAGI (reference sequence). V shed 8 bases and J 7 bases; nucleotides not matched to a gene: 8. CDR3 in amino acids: CASLLAGRHNEQFF. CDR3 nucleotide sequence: TGTGCCAGCCTACTAGCGGGGCGTCATAATGAGCAGTTCTTC.